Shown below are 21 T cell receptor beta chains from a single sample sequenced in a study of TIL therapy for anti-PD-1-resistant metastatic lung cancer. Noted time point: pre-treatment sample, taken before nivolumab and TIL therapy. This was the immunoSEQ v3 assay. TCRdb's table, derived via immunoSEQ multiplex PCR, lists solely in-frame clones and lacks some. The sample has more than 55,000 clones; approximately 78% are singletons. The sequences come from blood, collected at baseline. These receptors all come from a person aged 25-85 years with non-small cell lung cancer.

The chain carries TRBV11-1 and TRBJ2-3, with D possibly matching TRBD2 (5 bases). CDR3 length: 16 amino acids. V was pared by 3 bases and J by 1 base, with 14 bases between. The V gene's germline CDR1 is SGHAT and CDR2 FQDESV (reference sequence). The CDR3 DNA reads TGTGCCAGCAGCTTTAGCGCCTCCGAGGGCACAGATACGCAGTATTTT. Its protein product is CASSFSASEGTDTQYF.

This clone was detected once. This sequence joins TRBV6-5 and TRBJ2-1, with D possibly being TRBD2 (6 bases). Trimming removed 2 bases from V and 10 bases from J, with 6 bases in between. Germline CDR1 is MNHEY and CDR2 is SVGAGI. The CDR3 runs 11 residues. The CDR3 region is CASSYGGEQFF. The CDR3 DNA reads TGTGCCAGCAGTTACGGGGGGGAGCAGTTCTTC.

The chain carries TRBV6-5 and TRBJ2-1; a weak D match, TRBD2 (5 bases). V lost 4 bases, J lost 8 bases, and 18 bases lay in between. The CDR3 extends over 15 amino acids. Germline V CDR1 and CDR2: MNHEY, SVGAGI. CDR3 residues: CASSSPVGRSHEQFF. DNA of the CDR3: TGTGCCAGCAGTTCCCCTGTTGGGAGATCTCATGAGCAGTTCTTC.

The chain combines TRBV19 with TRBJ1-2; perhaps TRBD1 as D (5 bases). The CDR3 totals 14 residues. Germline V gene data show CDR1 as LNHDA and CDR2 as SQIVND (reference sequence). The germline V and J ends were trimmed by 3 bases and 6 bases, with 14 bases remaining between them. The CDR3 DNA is TGTGCCAGTAGTATGGCAGGGAAGAAGGATGGCTACACCTTC. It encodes CASSMAGKKDGYTF.

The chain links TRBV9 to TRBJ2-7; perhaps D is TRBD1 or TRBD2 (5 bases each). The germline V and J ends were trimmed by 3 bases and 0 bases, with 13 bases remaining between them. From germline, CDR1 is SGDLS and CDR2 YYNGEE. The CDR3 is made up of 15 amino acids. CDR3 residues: CASSAGTLSSYEQYF. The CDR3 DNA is TGTGCCAGCAGCGCCGGGACCCTCAGCTCCTACGAGCAGTACTTC.

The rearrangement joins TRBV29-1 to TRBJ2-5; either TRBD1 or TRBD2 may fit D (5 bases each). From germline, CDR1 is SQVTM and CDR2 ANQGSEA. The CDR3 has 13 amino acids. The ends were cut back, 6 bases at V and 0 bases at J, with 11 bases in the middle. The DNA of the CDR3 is TGCAGCGTGGCCGGGGCCGACCAAGAGACCCAGTACTTC. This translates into CSVAGADQETQYF. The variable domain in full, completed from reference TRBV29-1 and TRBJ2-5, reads SAVISQKPSRDICQRGTSLTIQCQVDSQVTMMFWYRQQPGQSLTLIATANQGSEATYESGFVIDKFPISRPNLTFSTLTVSNMSPEDSSIYLCSVAGADQETQYFGPGTRLLVL.

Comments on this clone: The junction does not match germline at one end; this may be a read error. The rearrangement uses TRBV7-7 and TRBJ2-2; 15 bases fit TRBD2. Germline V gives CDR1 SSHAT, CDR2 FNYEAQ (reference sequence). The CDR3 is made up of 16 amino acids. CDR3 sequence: CASSAGTSGRTGELFF. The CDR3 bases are TGTGCTAGCAGCGCCGGGACTAGCGGGAGGACCGGGGAGCTGTTTTTT.

CDR3 nucleotide sequence: TGCGCCAGCAGCCAAGTTAGGGATCGGGTGAAGGTTTATGGCTACACCTTC. Encoded protein: CASSQVRDRVKVYGYTF. The chain couples TRBV4-1 to TRBJ1-2; D gene unclear. The CDR3 covers 17 residues. Germline values: CDR1 MGHRA, CDR2 YSYEKL. V gave up 1 base and J gave up 5 bases, with 20 bases separating them.

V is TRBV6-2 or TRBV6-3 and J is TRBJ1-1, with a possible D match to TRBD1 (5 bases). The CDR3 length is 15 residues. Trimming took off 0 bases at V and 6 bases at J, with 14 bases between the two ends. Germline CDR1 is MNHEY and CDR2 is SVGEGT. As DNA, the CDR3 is TGTGCCAGCAGTTACTCGATGGACATCGGTTCTGAAGCTTTCTTT. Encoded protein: CASSYSMDIGSEAFF.

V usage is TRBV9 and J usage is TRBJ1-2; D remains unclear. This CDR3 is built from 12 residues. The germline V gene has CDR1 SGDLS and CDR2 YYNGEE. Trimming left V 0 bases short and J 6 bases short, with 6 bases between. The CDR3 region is CASSVDENGYTF. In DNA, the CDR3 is TGTGCCAGCAGCGTAGATGAGAATGGCTACACCTTC.

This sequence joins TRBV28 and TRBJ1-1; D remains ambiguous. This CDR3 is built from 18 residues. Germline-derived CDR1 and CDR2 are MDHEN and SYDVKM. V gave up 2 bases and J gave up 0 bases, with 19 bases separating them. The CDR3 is CASSLAWGGYPMNTEAFF. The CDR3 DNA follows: TGTGCCAGCAGTTTAGCTTGGGGAGGGTACCCCATGAACACTGAAGCTTTCTTT.

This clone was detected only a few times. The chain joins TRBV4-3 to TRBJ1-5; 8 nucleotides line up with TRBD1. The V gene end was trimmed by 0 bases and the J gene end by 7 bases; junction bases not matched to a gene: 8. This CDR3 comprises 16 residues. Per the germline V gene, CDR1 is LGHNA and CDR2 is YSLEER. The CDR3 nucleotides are TGCGCCAGCAGCCAAGATTACGACAGGGGTAGGCAGCCCCAGCATTTT. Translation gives CASSQDYDRGRQPQHF.

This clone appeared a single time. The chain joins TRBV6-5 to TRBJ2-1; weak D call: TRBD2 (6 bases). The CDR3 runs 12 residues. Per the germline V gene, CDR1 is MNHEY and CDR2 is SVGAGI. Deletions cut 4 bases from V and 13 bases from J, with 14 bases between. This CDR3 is CASSSTGTQQFF. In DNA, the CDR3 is TGTGCCAGCAGTTCCACCGGGACTCAACAGTTCTTC.

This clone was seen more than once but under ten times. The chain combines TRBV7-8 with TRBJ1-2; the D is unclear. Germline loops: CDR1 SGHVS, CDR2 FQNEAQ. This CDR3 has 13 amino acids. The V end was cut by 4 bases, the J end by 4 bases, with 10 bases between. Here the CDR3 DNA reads TGTGCCAGCAGCTATACAAGAAGCTATGGCTACACCTTC. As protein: CASSYTRSYGYTF.

The CDR3 sequence is CATEGALVNEQFF. The CDR3 DNA reads TGTGCCACTGAGGGGGCTTTGGTTAATGAGCAGTTCTTC. This chain joins TRBV10-3 and TRBJ2-1, with TRBD1 identical over 7 bases. Germline CDR1 reads ENHRY; CDR2 reads SYGVKD. Germline trimming cut 10 bases from V and 7 bases from J; bases unmatched to any gene: 10. The length of the CDR3 is 13 residues.

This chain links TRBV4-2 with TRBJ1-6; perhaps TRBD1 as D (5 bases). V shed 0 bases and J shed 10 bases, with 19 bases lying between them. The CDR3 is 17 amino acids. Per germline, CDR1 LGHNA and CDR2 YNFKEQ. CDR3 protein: CASSQEGGIMSGSPLHF. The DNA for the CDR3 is TGTGCCAGCAGCCAAGAGGGGGGGATCATGAGCGGCTCACCCCTCCACTTT.

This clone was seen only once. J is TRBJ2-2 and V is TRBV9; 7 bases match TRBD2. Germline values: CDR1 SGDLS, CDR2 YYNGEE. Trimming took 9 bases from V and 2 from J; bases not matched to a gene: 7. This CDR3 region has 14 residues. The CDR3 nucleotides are TGTGCCACCTCCCAGCGGGAAAACACCGGGGAGCTGTTTTTT. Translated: CATSQRENTGELFF.

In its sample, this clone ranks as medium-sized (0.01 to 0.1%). CDR3 coding DNA: TGTGCCAGCAGTTACTCGACTCGTAGCTCCTATAATTCACCCCTCCACTTT. This sequence encodes CASSYSTRSSYNSPLHF. The chain links TRBV6-2 or TRBV6-3 to TRBJ1-6; D gene ambiguous. The CDR3 totals 17 residues. The germline V gene has CDR1 MNHEY and CDR2 SVGEGT. Trimming took 0 bases from V and 0 from J, leaving 9 bases between them.

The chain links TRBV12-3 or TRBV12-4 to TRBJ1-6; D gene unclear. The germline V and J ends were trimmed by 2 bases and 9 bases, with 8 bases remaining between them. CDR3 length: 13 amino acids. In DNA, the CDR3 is TGTGCCAGCAGTTTAATCGAAGGTTCACCCCTCCACTTT. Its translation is CASSLIEGSPLHF.

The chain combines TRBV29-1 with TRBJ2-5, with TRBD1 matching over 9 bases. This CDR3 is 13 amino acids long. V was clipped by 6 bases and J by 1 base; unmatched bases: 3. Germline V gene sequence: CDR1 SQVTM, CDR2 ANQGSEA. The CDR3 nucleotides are TGCAGCGTCGAGACAGGGGGCCAAGAGACCCAGTACTTC. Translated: CSVETGGQETQYF.

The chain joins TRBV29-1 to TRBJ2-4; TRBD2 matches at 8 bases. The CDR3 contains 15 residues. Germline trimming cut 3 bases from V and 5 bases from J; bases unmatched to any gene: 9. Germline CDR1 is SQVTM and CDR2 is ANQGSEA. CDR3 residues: CSVEGRGGMENIQYF. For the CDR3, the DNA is TGCAGCGTTGAGGGTCGGGGGGGCATGGAAAACATTCAGTACTTC.